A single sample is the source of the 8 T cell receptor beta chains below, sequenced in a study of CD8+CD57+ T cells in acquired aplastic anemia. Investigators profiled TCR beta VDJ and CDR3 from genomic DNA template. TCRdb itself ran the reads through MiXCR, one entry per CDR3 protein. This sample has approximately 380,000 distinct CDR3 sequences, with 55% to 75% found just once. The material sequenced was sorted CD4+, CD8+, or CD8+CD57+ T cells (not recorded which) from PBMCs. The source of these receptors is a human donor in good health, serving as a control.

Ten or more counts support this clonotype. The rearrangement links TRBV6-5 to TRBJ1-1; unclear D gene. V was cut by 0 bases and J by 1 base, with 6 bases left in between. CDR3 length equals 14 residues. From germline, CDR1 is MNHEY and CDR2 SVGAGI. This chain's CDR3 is CASSYSRGNTEAFF. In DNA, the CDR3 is TGTGCCAGCAGTTACTCTCGGGGGAACACTGAAGCTTTCTTT.

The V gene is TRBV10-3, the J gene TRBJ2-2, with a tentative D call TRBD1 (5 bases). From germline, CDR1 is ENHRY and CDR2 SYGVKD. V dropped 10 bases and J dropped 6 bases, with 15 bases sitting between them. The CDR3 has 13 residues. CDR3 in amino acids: CASSRRGSGELFF. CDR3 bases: TGTGCCAGCAGCCGAAGGGGCTCCGGGGAGCTGTTTTTT.

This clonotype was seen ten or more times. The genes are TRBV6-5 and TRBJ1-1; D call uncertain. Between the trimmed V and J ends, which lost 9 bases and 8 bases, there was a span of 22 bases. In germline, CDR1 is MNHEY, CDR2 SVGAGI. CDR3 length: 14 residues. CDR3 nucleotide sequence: TGTGCCAGTTCCCACTCAAGAGGACTCGCGGAAGCTTTCTTT. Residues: CASSHSRGLAEAFF.

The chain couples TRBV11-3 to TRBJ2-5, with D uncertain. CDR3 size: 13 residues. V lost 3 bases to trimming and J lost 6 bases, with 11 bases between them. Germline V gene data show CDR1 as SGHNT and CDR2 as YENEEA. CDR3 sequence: CASSLNQAKTQYF. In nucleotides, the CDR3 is TGTGCCAGCAGCTTGAATCAGGCAAAGACCCAGTACTTC.

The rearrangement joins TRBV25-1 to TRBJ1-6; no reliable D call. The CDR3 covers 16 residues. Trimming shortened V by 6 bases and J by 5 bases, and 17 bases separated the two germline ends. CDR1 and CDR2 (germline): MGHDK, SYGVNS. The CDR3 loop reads CASSARPRENNSPLHF. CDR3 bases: TGTGCCAGCAGCGCTCGGCCCCGGGAGAATAATTCACCCCTCCACTTT. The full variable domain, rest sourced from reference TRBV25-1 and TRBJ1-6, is EADIYQTPRYLVIGTGKKITLECSQTMGHDKMYWYQQDPGMELHLIHYSYGVNSTEKGDLSSESTVSRIRTEHFPLTLESARPSHTSQYLCASSARPRENNSPLHFGNGTRLTVT.

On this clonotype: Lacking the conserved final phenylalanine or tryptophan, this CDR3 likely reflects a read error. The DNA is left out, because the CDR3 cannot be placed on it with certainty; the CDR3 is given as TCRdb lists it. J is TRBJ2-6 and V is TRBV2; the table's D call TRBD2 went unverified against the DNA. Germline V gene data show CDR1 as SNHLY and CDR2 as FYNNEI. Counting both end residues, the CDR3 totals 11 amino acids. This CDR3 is CASSEGEVLTI.

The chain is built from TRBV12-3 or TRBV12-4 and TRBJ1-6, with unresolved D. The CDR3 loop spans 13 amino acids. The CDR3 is CEIGGDRNSPLHF. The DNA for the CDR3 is TGTGAGATCGGAGGCGATAGGAATTCACCCCTCCACTTT.

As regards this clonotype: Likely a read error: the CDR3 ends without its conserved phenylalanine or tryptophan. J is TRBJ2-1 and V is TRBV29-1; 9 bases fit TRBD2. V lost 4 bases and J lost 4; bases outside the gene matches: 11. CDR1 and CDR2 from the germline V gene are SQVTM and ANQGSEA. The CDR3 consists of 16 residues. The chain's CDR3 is CSVAGLAGGNYNEQFS. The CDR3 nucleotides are TGCAGCGTTGCGGGACTAGCAGGGGGGAATTACAATGAGCAGTTCTCC.